The rows below give T cell receptor beta chains drawn from one sample of a study of blood T cells in healthy people across ages. TCRdb itself ran the 5' RACE reads through MiXCR, one entry per CDR3 protein. The table records around 900,000 distinct CDR3 sequences, just over 50% of them present only once. The specimen sequenced was blood. The receptors come from a woman aged 55-75 years in good health. The conserved cysteine and the conserved F or W are not part of the CDR3 here.

j_gene | v_gene | CDR3aa
TRBJ1-2 | TRBV10-2 | ASTENDGYT
TRBJ2-5 | TRBV15 | ATSRERKQY
TRBJ2-5 | TRBV18 | ASSPTDQGETQY
TRBJ2-4 | TRBV6-1 | ASSDRGRAGNIQY
TRBJ1-1 | TRBV6-1 | ASSSPRDTEAF
. | TRBV4-1 | ASSKPGLVETQY
TRBJ1-4 | TRBV21-1 | ASSKPRATNEKLF
TRBJ2-3 | TRBV14 | ASSLPTSGRGTQY
TRBJ2-7 | TRBV11-2 | ASSPLRGLAGGEQY
TRBJ1-6 | TRBV6-6 | ASSLRAGDAPLH
TRBJ2-2 | TRBV15 | ATTRTKATNTGELF
TRBJ2-3 | TRBV20-1 | SAKDSGRTDTQY
TRBJ1-4 | TRBV9 | ASGGVDEKLF
TRBJ2-5 | TRBV6-1 | ASGDGWFAQY
. | TRBV12-3/TRBV12-4 | ASRHRGQEQY
TRBJ1-1 | TRBV10-3 | AISDTADDRSEAF
TRBJ1-2 | TRBV20-1 | SAATRGGGYT
TRBJ2-7 | TRBV25-1 | ASSPRDAGWEQY
TRBJ2-7 | TRBV11-2 | TSSLDWIAEASYERY
TRBJ2-3 | TRBV4-3 | ASSQEGTGTDTQY
TRBJ1-1 | TRBV29-1 | SVEDPSNTEAF
TRBJ2-3 | TRBV20-1 | SAPNAASTDTQY
TRBJ2-7 | TRBV3-1 | ASSRGTSYEQY
. | TRBV6-4 | ASSDGTGGPETQY
TRBJ2-7 | TRBV24-1 | ATSDPTEGSREQY